This TCR beta chain was observed in a study of PD-L1 blockade in urothelial cancer. Indicated time point: pretreatment peripheral blood. TCRdb's table, derived via immunoSEQ multiplex PCR, lists solely in-frame clones and lacks some. The table includes over 75,000 clones, roughly 84% detected once. Trimming left V 3 bases short and J 5 bases short, with 10 bases between. Looked up from germline, CDR1 is SGHTA and CDR2 is FQGNSA. This CDR3 is 13 amino acids long. The receptor comes from a man between 60 and 70 years old with urothelial cancer. Here the sequenced sample was PBMCs, taken around atezolizumab (anti-PD-L1) treatment. This rearrangement joins TRBV7-2 to TRBJ2-5; maybe TRBD1 (5 bases). CDR3: CASSFQGSETQYF. Written as DNA, the CDR3 is TGTGCCAGCAGCTTCCAGGGTTCTGAGACCCAGTACTTC.